This T cell receptor (beta chain) was observed in a study of blood T cell repertoires in COVID-19. Study-wide background: COVID-19 samples, acute and convalescent, were from the United States, Italy and Spain. PBMCs, B-cell-depleted T cells, or T cells were the source of the cDNA or gDNA that made up the material.

In the original analysis: How many nucleated cells were present was estimated from reference gene primer amplification. Sequencing was performed with immunoSEQ multiplex PCR; in TCRdb, only in-frame clones are kept and a portion is missing. D and trimming come from the DNA, and the V and J calls and clone size come from that table. The sample carries tens of thousands of clones, approximately 82% recorded once. The V gene's germline CDR1 is WSHSY and CDR2 SAAADI. This CDR3 has 14 residues. Trimming cost V 3 bases and J 8 bases; bases outside gene matches: 7. The chain uses TRBV10-2 and TRBJ1-5, with TRBD1 matching 7 bases. This TCR was recovered from a human donor in a cohort sampled during active COVID-19. Sequenced input: peripheral blood. CDR3 sequence: CASSDETGREPQHF. The DNA for the CDR3 is TGCGCCAGCAGTGACGAGACAGGGAGAGAGCCCCAGCATTTT.